The sequence of this T cell receptor beta chain was determined in a study of T cells in Graves' hyperthyroidism and ophthalmopathy. Researchers amplified the TCR beta CDR3 regions from RNA transcripts. HTBI primers drove first-round RT-PCR of the TCR CDR3. One entry per CDR3 protein, called by TCRdb with MiXCR from the multiplex PCR reads. The table lists approximately 690,000 distinct CDR3 sequences, about 14% of them singletons, with around 13% in the top ten. Germline loops: CDR1 MNHEY, CDR2 SVGAGI. The V gene end was trimmed by 4 bases and the J gene end by 2 bases; junction bases not matched to a gene: 4. This CDR3 has 14 residues.

The sequence was obtained from a woman aged 50 to 60 with Graves' ophthalmopathy. The specimen sequenced was blood. V and J are TRBV6-5 and TRBJ2-7, with 8 bases identical to TRBD2. The CDR3 here is CASSSGTRAYEQYF. Here the CDR3 DNA reads TGTGCCAGCAGTTCTGGGACTAGGGCCTACGAGCAGTACTTC.